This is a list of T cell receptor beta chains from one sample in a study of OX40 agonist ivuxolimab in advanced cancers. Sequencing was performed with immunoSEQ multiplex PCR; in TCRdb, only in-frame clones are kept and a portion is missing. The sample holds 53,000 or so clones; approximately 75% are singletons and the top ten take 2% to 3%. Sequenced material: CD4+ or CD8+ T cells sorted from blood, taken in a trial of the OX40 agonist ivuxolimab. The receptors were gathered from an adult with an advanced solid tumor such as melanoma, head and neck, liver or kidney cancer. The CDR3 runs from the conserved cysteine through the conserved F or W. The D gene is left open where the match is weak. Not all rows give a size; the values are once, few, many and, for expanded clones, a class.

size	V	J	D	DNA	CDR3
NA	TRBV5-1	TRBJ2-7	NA	TGCGCCAGCAGCCGAACAGGACAGAACTACGAGCAGTACTTC	CASSRTGQNYEQYF
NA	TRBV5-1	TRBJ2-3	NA	TGCGCCAGCAGCTTCGCTGCGGCAGGCCCAGATACGCAGTATTTT	CASSFAAAGPDTQYF
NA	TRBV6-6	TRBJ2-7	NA	TGTGCCAGCAGCCCAGAGGGCGGGAACCTCCGGGGGCAGTACTTC	CASSPEGGNLRGQYF
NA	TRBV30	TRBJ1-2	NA	TGTGCCTGGAGTGTTGACTCGGGGGTTGGCTACACCTTC	CAWSVDSGVGYTF
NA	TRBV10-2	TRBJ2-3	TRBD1	TGCGCCAGCAGTACAGGGGGCACGGATACGCAGTATTTT	CASSTGGTDTQYF
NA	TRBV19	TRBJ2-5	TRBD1	TGTGCCAGTAGTCGGGGACAGGCTAAAGAGACCCAGTACTTC	CASSRGQAKETQYF
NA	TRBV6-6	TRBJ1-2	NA	TGTGCCAGCAGTAGGAAGGACGGGTCCAACTATGGCTACACCTTC	CASSRKDGSNYGYTF
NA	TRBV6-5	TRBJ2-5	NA	TGTGCCAGCAGTTACCGGGGCAGACGGCCCCAAGAGACCCAGTACTTC	CASSYRGRRPQETQYF
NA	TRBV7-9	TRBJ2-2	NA	TGTGCCAGCAGCCCCAGGGGGGGGAACACCGGGGAGCTGTTTTTT	CASSPRGGNTGELFF
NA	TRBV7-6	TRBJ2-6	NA	TGTGCCAGCAGCTTGCCTAGCTCTGGGGCCAACGTCCTGACTTTC	CASSLPSSGANVLTF
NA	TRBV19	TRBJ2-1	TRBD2	TGTGCCAGTCTAAGCGGGGGGGCCGTCGATGAGCAGTTCTTC	CASLSGGAVDEQFF
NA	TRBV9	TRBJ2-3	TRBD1	TGTGCCAGCAGCGCAGGCGACAGGGGGGCTACGCAGTATTTT	CASSAGDRGATQYF
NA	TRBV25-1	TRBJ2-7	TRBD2	TGTGCCAGCAGTTCTCGCGGGGGGGAGAGCTACGAGCAGTACTTC	CASSSRGGESYEQYF
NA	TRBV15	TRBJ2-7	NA	TGTGCCACCAGCAGAGATCGGGTCAGGGCAAACAACGAGCAGTACTTC	CATSRDRVRANNEQYF
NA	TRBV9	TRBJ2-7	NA	TGTGCCAGCAGCGTAGGGGCGGGAAACTCCTACGAGCAGTACTTC	CASSVGAGNSYEQYF
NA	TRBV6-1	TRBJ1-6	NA	TGTGCCAGCAGTGAAGCAAAGGGTCTTGGTGTGGCCCTCCACTTT	CASSEAKGLGVALHF
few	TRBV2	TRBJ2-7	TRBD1	TGTGCCAGCCGGGACAGGTTAAGCTCCTACGAGCAGTACTTC	CASRDRLSSYEQYF